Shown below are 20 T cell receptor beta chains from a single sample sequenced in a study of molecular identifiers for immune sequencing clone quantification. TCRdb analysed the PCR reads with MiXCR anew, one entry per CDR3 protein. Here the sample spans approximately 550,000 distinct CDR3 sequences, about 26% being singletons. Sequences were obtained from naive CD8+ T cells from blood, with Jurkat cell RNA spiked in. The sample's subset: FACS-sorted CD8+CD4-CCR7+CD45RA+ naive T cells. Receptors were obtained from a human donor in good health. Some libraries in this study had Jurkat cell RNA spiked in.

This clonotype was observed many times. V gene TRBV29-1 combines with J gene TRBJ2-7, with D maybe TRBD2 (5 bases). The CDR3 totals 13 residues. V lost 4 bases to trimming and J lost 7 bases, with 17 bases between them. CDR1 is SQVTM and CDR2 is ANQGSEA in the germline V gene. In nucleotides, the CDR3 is TGCAGCGTTGTGGTAGTCCCGGAGGTTGAGCAGTACTTC. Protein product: CSVVVVPEVEQYF.

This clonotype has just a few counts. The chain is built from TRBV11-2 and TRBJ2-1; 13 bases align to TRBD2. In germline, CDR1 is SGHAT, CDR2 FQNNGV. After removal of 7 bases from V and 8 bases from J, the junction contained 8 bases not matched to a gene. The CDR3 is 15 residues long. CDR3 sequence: CASNPGLAGVYEQFF. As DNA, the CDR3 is TGTGCCAGCAACCCCGGACTAGCGGGAGTTTATGAGCAGTTCTTC.

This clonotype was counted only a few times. The CDR3: CAISEGQSYEQYF. The CDR3 nucleotides read TGTGCCATCAGCGAGGGACAGTCCTACGAGCAGTACTTC. This rearrangement joins TRBV10-3 to TRBJ2-7, with 7 nucleotides matching TRBD1. This CDR3 comprises 13 residues. Germline V gives CDR1 ENHRY, CDR2 SYGVKD. J was trimmed by 1 base and V by 6 bases; bases with no gene match: 3.

The CDR3 is CASSLARSVDEQFF. CDR3 in DNA: TGTGCCAGCAGTTTGGCGAGGTCTGTGGATGAGCAGTTCTTC. This chain links TRBV12-3 or TRBV12-4 with TRBJ2-1; no firm D call. The CDR3 runs 14 residues. Trimming cost V 3 bases and J 8 bases, with 14 bases left between them.

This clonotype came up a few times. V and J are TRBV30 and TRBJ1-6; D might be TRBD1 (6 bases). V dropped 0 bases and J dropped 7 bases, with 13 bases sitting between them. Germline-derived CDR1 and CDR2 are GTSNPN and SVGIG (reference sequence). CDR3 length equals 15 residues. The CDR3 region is CAWSVRTGQNSPLHF. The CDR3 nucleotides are TGTGCCTGGAGTGTAAGAACAGGGCAAAATTCACCCCTCCACTTT.

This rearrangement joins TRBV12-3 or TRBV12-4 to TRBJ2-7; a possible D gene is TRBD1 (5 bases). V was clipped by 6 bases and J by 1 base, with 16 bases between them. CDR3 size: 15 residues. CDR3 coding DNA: TGTGCCAGCAGCCCGGACATAACGAGGTCCTACGAGCAGTACTTC. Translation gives CASSPDITRSYEQYF.

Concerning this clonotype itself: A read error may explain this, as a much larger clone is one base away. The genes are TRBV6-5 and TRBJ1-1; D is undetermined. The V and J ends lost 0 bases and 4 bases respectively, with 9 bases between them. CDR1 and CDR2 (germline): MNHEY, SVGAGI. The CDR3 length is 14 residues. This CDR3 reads CASSYSMSGTEAFF. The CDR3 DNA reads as TGTGCCAGCAGTTACTCGATGTCGGGCACTGAAGCTTTCTTT.

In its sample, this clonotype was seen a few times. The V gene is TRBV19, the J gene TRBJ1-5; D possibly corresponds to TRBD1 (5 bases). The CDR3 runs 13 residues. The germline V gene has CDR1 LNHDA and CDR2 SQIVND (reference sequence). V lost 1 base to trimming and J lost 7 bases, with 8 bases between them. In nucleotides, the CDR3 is TGTGCCAGTAGTATAGCTCGGGGGCAGCCCCAGCATTTT. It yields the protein CASSIARGQPQHF.

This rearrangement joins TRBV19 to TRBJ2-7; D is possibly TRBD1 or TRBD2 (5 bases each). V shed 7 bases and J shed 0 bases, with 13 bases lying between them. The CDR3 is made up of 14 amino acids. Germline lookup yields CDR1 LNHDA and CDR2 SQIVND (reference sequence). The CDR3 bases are TGTGCCAGTACTCCCGGGACGGACTCCTACGAGCAGTACTTC. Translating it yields CASTPGTDSYEQYF.

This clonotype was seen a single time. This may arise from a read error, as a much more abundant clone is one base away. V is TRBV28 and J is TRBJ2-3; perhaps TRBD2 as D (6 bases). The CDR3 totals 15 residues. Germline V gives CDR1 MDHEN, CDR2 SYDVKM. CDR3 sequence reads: CASSLSSDLTDAQYF. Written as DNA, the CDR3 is TGTGCCAGCAGTTTATCTAGCGATTTAACAGATGCGCAGTATTTT. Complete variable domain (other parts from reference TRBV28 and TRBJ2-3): DVKVTQSSRYLVKRTGEKVFLECVQDMDHENMFWYRQDPGLGLRLIYFSYDVKMKEKGDIPEGYSVSREKKERFSLILESASTNQTSMYLCASSLSSDLTDAQYFGPGTRLTVL.

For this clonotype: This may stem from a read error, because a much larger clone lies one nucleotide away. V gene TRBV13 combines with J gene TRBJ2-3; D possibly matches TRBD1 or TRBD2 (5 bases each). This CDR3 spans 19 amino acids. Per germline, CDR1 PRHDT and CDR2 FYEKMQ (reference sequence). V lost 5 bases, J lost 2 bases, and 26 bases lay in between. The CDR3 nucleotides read TGTGCCAGCAGCGCAGTCCCGGGACGGGGTGAGGATAACACAGATACGCAGTATTTT. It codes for CASSAVPGRGEDNTDTQYF.

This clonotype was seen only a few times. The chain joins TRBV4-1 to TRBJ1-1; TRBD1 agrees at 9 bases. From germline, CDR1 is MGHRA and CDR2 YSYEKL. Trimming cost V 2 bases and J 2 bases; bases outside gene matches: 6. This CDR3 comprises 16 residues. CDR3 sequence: CASSQTGTGPNTEAFF. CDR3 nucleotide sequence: TGCGCCAGCAGCCAAACCGGGACAGGGCCAAACACTGAAGCTTTCTTT.

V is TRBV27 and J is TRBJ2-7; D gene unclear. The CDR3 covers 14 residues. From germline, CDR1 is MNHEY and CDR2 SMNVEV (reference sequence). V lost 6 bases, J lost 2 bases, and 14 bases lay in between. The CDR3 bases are TGTGCCAGCAGCCCGCGGTCAGGTACCTACGAGCAGTACTTC. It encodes CASSPRSGTYEQYF.

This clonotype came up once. In nucleotides, the CDR3 is TGTGCCAGCGGAGGGGCGTACTCTGAAGCTTTCTTT. Translation gives CASGGAYSEAFF. The chain employs TRBV7-9 and TRBJ1-1; tentatively, D is TRBD1 (5 bases). Trimming removed 8 bases at V and 6 bases at J, with 13 bases between. CDR3 length equals 12 residues. Germline assignment: CDR1 SEHNR and CDR2 FQNEAQ (reference sequence). Variable domain in full (rest from reference TRBV7-9 and TRBJ1-1): DTGVSQNPRHKITKRGQNVTFRCDPISEHNRLYWYRQTLGQGPEFLTYFQNEAQLEKSRLLSDRFSAERPKGSFSTLEIQRTEQGDSAMYLCASGGAYSEAFFGQGTRLTVV.

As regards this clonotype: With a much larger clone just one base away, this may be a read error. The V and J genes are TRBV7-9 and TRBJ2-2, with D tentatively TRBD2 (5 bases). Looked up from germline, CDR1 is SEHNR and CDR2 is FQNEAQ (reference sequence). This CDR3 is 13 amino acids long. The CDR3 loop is CASSSGLYGELSF. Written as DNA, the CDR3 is TGTGCCAGCAGCTCAGGCCTCTACGGGGAGCTGTCTTTT.

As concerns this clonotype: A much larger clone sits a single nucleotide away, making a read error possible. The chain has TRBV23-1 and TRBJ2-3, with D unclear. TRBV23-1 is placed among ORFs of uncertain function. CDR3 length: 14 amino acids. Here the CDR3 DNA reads TGCGCCAGCGGTCAACGCCCAAGCACAGATACGCAGTATTTT. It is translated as CASGQRPSTDTQYF.

CDR3 sequence reads: CASSPLENTIYF. CDR3 nucleotide sequence: TGTGCCAGCAGCCCCCTGGAAAACACCATATATTTT. This chain links TRBV7-9 with TRBJ1-3; the D is unclear. V was clipped by 5 bases and J by 6 bases, with 8 bases between them. The length of the CDR3 is 12 residues. Germline V gene data show CDR1 as SEHNR and CDR2 as FQNEAQ (reference sequence).

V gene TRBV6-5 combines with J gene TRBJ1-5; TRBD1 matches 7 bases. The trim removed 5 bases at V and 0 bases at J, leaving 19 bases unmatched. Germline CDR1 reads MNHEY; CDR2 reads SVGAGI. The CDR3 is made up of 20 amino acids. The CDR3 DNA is TGTGCCAGCAGTCCCGGCACAGGGGTACACGATTGGCGTAGCAATCAGCCCCAGCATTTT. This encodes CASSPGTGVHDWRSNQPQHF.

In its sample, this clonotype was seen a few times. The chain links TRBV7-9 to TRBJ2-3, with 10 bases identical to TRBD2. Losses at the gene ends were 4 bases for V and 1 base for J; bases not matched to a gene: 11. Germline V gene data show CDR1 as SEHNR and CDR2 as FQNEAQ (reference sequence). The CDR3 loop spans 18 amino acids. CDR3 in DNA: TGTGCCAGCAGCTCTTGGCTAGCGGGAGTAGTCCGCACAGATACGCAGTATTTT. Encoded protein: CASSSWLAGVVRTDTQYF.

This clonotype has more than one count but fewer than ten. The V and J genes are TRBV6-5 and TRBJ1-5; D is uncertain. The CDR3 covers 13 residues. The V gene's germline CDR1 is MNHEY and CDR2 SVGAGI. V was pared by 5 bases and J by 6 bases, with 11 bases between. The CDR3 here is CASSKTIGQPQHF. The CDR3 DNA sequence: TGTGCCAGCAGTAAGACTATAGGTCAGCCCCAGCATTTT.